This is a list of T cell receptor beta chains from one sample in a study of Graves' ophthalmopathy and Graves' hyperthyroidism. TCRdb itself ran the multiplex PCR reads through MiXCR, one entry per CDR3 protein. The repertoire includes roughly 51,000 distinct CDR3 sequences, about 50% of them detected once, and approximately 23% sits in the top ten. The sample was peripheral blood. The source is an adult man with Graves' ophthalmopathy. The CDR3 runs from the conserved cysteine through the conserved F or W. A D gene is named only where the DNA matches it firmly. For some rows the clone size is stated as once, few or many, or as a class when expanded; others skip it.

V,D,J,size,CDR3,DNA
TRBV9,TRBD2,TRBJ2-7,few,CASSVGLAGGLEQYF,TGTGCCAGCAGCGTAGGACTAGCGGGAGGACTGGAGCAGTACTTC
TRBV7-9,TRBD2,TRBJ2-5,NA,CASSLGTSGQETQYF,TGTGCCAGCAGCTTAGGGACTAGCGGTCAAGAGACCCAGTACTTC
TRBV5-1,NA,TRBJ2-7,NA,CAPRWEVCLTLRFISEQYF,TGCGCCCCTCGTTGGGAAGTTTGTCTTACACTTCGTTTTATCAGCGAGCAGTACTTC
TRBV20-1,NA,TRBJ2-1,few,CSARFGADEQFF,TGCAGTGCCCGCTTCGGAGCGGATGAGCAGTTCTTC
TRBV12-3/TRBV12-4,NA,TRBJ1-6,many,CASSLISIGQKNSPLHF,TGTGCCAGCAGTTTAATTTCTATCGGACAGAAAAATTCACCCCTCCACTTT
TRBV7-9,TRBD1,TRBJ1-4,few,CASSSTGRGTNEKLFF,TGTGCCAGCAGCTCGACAGGGAGGGGAACTAATGAAAAACTGTTTTTT
TRBV19,NA,TRBJ1-6,few,CASSKQAGRSPLHF,TGTGCCAGTAGTAAACAGGCTGGAAGATCACCCCTCCACTTT
TRBV6-5,NA,TRBJ1-5,NA,CASSPPGGPETQHF,TGTGCCAGCAGTCCACCTGGGGGGCCGGAGACCCAGCATTTT
TRBV5-5,TRBD2,TRBJ2-3,once,CASSLAGGAGGTQYF,TGTGCCAGCAGCTTGGCGGGGGGGGCCGGGGGTACGCAGTATTTT
TRBV20-1,NA,TRBJ1-2,NA,CSASSGVSGNTF,TGCAGTGCTAGTTCAGGGGTTTCTGGAAACACCTTC
TRBV7-3,NA,TRBJ2-2,NA,CASSVTVTGELFF,TGTGCCAGCAGCGTGACAGTTACCGGGGAGCTGTTTTTT
TRBV12-3/TRBV12-4,NA,TRBJ2-2,NA,CVSRLLNRELFF,TGTGTCAGCAGACTCCTAAACAGGGAGCTGTTTTTT
TRBV28,NA,TRBJ2-2,many,CASRDFRYGELFF,TGTGCCAGCCGGGACTTTCGATACGGGGAGCTGTTTTTT
TRBV20-1,TRBD2,TRBJ2-1,many,CSAALAGRGGNEQFF,TGCAGTGCAGCCCTAGCTGGGCGGGGAGGGAATGAGCAGTTCTTC
TRBV4-1,TRBD1,TRBJ1-2,many,CASEGAGYGYTF,TGCGCCAGCGAGGGGGCAGGCTATGGCTACACCTTC
TRBV9,NA,TRBJ2-1,few,CASSVEVYNEQFF,TGTGCCAGCAGCGTAGAGGTGTACAATGAGCAGTTCTTC
TRBV20-1,NA,TRBJ1-4,NA,CSEAQGSEKLFF,TGCAGTGAGGCACAGGGCAGCGAGAAACTGTTTTTT
TRBV15,TRBD2,TRBJ2-6,few,CATSRARGDGANVLTF,TGTGCCACCAGCAGGGCTCGGGGGGACGGGGCCAACGTCCTGACTTTC
TRBV29-1,NA,TRBJ2-7,few,CSVEDRSSPYEQYF,TGCAGCGTTGAAGACAGGTCTTCCCCCTACGAGCAGTACTTC
TRBV7-2,NA,TRBJ1-5,few,CASSFPGSPQHF,TGTGCCAGCAGCTTTCCGGGTTCGCCCCAGCATTTT
TRBV19,NA,TRBJ1-1,NA,CASSIAQNIEAFF,TGTGCCAGTAGTATTGCCCAGAACATTGAAGCTTTCTTT
TRBV5-8,NA,TRBJ2-3,many,CASSQYGRWDTQYF,TGTGCCAGCAGCCAATACGGGAGATGGGATACGCAGTATTTT
TRBV20-1,NA,TRBJ2-5,many,CSAHPRETQYF,TGCAGTGCTCACCCGCGGGAGACCCAGTACTTC
TRBV20-1,NA,TRBJ1-1,few,CSARGDSGGREAFF,TGCAGTGCCCGGGGCGACAGTGGCGGGCGCGAAGCTTTCTTT
TRBV6-5,NA,TRBJ2-3,NA,CASSHSRGTRADTQYF,TGTGCCAGCAGTCACTCGAGGGGGACAAGGGCAGATACGCAGTATTTT